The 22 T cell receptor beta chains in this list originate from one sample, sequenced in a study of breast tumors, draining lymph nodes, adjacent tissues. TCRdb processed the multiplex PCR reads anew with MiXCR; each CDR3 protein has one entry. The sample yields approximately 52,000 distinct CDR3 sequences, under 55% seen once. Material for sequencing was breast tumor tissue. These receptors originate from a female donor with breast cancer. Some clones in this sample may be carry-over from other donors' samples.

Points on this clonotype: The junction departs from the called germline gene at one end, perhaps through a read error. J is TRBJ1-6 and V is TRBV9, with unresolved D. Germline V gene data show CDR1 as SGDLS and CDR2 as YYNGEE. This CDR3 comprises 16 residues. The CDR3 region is CASSVQGWTQDSPLHF. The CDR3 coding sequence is TGCGCCAGCAGCGTACAAGGATGGACGCAAGATTCACCCCTCCACTTT.

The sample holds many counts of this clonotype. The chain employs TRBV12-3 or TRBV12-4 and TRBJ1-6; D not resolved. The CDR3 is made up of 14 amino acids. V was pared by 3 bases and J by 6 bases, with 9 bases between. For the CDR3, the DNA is TGTGCCAGCAGTTTTTTGGCCGGTAATTCACCCCTCCACTTT. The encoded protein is CASSFLAGNSPLHF.

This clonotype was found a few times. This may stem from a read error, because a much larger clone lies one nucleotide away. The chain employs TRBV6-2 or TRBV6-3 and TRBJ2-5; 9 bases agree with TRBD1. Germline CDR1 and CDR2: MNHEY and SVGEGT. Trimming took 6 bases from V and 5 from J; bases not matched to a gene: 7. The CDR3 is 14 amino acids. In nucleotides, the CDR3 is TGTGCCAGCAGGCACAGGGGGCGTGCCGAGACCCAGTACTTC. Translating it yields CASRHRGRAETQYF.

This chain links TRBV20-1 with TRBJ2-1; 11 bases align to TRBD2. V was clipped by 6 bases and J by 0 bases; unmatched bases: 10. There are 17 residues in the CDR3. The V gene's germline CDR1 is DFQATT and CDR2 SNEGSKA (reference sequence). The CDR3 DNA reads TGCAGTGCCCTCGGGCTAGCGGGAGGAAGCTCCTACAATGAGCAGTTCTTC. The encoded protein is CSALGLAGGSSYNEQFF.

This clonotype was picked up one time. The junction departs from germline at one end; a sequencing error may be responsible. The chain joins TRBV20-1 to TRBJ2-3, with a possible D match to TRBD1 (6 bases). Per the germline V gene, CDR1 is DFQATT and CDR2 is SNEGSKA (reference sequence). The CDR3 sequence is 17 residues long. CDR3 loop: CSASRALGQKSADTQYF. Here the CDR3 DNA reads TGCAGTGCTAGTCGGGCCCTTGGACAGAAAAGCGCAGATACGCAGTACTTT.

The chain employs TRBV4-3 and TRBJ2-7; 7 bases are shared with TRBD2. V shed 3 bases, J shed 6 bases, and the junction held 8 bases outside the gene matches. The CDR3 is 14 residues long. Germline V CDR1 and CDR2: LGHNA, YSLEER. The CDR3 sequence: CASSHLAGEGEQYF. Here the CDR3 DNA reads TGCGCCAGCAGCCACCTGGCGGGAGAAGGCGAGCAGTACTTC.

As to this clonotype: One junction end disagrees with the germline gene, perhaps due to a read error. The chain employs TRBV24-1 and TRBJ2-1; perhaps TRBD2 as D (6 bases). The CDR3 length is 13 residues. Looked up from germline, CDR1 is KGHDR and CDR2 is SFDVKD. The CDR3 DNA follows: TGCGCCTTAGCTAGCGACGGATACAATGAGCAGTTCTTC. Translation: CALASDGYNEQFF.

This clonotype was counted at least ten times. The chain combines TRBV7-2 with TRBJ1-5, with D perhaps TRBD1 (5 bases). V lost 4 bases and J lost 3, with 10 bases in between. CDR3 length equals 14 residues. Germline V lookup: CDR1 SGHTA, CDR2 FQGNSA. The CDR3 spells CASSWGRNNQPQHF. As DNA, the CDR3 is TGTGCCAGCAGCTGGGGACGAAACAATCAGCCCCAGCATTTT.

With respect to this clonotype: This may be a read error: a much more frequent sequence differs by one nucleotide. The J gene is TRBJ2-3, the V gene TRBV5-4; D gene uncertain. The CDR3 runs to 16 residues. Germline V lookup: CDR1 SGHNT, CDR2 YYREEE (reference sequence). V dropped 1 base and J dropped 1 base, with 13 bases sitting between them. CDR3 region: CASSLNRAKRTDTQYF. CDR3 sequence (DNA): TGTGCCAGCAGCTTGAACCGGGCCAAACGCACAGATACGCAGTATTTT.

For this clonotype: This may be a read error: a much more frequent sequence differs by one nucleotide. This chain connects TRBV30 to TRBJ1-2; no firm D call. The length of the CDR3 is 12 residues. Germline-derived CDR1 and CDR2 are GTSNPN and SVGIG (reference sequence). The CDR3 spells CAWRVLTTRDTF. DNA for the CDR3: TGTGCCTGGCGTGTACTGACCACGCGAGACACCTTC. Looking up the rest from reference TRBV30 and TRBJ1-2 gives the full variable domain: SQTIHQWPATLVQPVGSPLSLECTVEGTSNPNLYWYRQAAGRGLQLLFYSVGIGQISSEVPQNLSASRPQDRQFILSSKKLLLSDSGFYLCAWRVLTTRDTFGSGTRLTVV.

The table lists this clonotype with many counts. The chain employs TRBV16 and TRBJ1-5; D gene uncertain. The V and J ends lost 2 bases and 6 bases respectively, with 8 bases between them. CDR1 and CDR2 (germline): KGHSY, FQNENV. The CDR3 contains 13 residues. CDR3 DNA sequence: TGTGCCAGCAGCCAAGGTTTTCGTCAGCCCCAGCATTTT. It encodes CASSQGFRQPQHF.

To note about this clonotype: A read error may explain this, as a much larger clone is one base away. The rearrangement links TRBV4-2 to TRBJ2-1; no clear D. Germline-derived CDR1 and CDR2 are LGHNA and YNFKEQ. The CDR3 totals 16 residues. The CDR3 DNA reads TGTGCCAGCAGCCAAGGCGATGCGGTTCCCTACAATGCGCAGTTCTTC. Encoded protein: CASSQGDAVPYNAQFF.

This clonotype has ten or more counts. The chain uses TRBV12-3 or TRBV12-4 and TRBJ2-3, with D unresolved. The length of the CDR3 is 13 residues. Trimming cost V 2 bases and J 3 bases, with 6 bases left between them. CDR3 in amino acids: CASSLSVTDTQYF. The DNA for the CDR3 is TGTGCCAGCAGTTTAAGCGTAACAGATACGCAGTATTTT.

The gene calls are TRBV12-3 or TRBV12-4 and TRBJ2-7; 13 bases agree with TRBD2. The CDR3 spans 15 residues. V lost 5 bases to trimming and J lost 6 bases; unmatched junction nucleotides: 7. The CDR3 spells CASSLGLAGLGEQYF. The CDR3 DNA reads TGTGCCAGCAGTCTGGGACTAGCGGGACTAGGCGAGCAGTACTTC.

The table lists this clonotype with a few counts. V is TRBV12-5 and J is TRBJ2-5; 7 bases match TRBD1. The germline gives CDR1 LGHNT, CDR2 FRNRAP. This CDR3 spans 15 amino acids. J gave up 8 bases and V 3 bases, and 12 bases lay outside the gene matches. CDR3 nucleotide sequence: TGTGCTAGTGGTTTCGCCGATGACAGGGAACGTACCCAGTACTTC. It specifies CASGFADDRERTQYF.

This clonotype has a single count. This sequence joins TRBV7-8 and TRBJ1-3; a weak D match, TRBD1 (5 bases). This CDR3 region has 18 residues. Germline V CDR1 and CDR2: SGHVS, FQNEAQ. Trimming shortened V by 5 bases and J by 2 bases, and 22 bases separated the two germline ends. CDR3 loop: CASSEIRDRGLAGNTIYF. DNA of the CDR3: TGTGCCAGCAGCGAAATCAGGGATCGTGGACTAGCTGGAAACACCATATATTTT.

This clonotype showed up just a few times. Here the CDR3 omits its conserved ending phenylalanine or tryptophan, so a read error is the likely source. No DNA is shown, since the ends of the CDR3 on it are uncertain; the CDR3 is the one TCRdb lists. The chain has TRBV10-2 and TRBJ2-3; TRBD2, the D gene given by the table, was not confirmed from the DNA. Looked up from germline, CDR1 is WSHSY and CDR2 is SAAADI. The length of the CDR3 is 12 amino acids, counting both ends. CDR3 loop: CAVGLAASPHHL.

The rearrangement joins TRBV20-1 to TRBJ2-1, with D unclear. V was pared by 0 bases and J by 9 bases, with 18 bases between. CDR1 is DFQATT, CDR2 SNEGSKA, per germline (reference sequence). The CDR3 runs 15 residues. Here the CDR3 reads CSARDPRVRSGEQFF. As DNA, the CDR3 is TGCAGTGCTAGAGATCCTCGGGTCCGGTCGGGTGAGCAGTTCTTC.

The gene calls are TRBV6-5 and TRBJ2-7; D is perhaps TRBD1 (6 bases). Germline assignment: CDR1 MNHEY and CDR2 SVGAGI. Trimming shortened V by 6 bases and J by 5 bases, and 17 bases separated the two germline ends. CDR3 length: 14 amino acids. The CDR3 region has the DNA TGTGCCAGCAGACGGCAGACAGGATACCACGAGCAGTACTTC. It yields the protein CASRRQTGYHEQYF.

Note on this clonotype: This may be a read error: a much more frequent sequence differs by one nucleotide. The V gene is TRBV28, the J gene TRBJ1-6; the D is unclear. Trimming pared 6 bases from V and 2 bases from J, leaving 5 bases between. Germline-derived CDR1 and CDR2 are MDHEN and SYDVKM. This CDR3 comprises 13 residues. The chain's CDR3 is CASSPAYNSPLHF. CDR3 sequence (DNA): TGTGCCAGCAGCCCCGCCTATAATTCACCCCTCCACTTT.

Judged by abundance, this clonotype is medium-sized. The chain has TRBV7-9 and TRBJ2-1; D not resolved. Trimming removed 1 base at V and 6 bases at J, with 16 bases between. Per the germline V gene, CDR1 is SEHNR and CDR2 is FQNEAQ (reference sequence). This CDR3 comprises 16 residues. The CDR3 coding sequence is TGTGCCAGCAGCTTAGAAGGTAATCCACTGGGCAATGAGCAGTTCTTC. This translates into CASSLEGNPLGNEQFF. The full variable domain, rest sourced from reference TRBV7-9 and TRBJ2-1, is DTGVSQNPRHKITKRGQNVTFRCDPISEHNRLYWYRQTLGQGPEFLTYFQNEAQLEKSRLLSDRFSAERPKGSFSTLEIQRTEQGDSAMYLCASSLEGNPLGNEQFFGPGTRLTVL.

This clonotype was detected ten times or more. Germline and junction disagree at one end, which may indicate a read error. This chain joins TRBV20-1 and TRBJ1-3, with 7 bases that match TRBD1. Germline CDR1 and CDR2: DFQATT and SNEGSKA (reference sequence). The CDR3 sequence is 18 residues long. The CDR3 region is CSARADRVWARSGNTMYF. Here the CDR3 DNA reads TGCAGTGCTAGAGCCGACAGGGTCTGGGCCCGCTCTGGAAACACCATGTATTTT.